This T cell receptor (beta chain) stems from a study of cytomegalovirus exposure and HLA in healthy donors. Researchers ran the PCR with 60 Vbeta and 13 Jbeta primers. The data were produced by immunoSEQ multiplex PCR, yet TCRdb's version contains in-frame clones alone and is incomplete. The data contain 100,000 to 150,000 clones, roughly 80% of them singletons. This clone has more than one count but fewer than ten. This sequence originates from a man aged 25-45 years in good health and CMV-seropositive. The sequenced sample consisted of PBMCs.

The CDR3: CASSLTGTYEQYF. As DNA, the CDR3 is TGTGCCAGCAGCCTGACAGGGACCTACGAGCAGTACTTC. The chain combines TRBV7-9 with TRBJ2-7, with 7 bases fitting TRBD1. Germline V lookup: CDR1 SEHNR, CDR2 FQNEAQ (reference sequence). V lost 5 bases to trimming and J lost 2 bases; unmatched junction nucleotides: 3. CDR3 size: 13 residues.